The 22 T cell receptor beta chains below all came from one sample that was sequenced in a study of shared clonotypes between healthy human individuals. Profiled with immunoSEQ multiplex PCR; TCRdb holds only in-frame clones, not every one. The table lists millions of clones, over 85% of them singletons. The sequencing sample was made of naive CD4+ T cells from PBMCs. The subset denotes: CD45RA+ positively selected. Receptor source: a young man in good health. Some clones in this sample may be carry-over from other donors' samples.

The chain combines TRBV4-1 with TRBJ1-2; D gene unclear. V lost 1 base and J 7 bases, leaving 7 bases between the germline ends. This CDR3 has 12 amino acids. Germline V gene data show CDR1 as MGHRA and CDR2 as YSYEKL. The DNA for the CDR3 is TGCGCCAGCAGCCAAGCCTCAGCTGGCTACACCTTC. Translated: CASSQASAGYTF.

This rearrangement joins TRBV6-1 to TRBJ2-7, with D tentatively TRBD1 (6 bases). Germline values: CDR1 MNHNS, CDR2 SASEGT. This CDR3 contains 14 residues. V lost 6 bases to trimming and J lost 1 base, with 13 bases between them. For the CDR3, the DNA is TGTGCCAGCAGGGGCAGGGGCGGTTCCTACGAGCAGTACTTC. This sequence encodes CASRGRGGSYEQYF.

The chain couples TRBV5-1 to TRBJ2-3, with D maybe TRBD1 (5 bases). Germline CDR1 SGHRS, CDR2 YFSETQ. There are 16 residues in the CDR3. V dropped 0 bases and J dropped 0 bases, with 11 bases sitting between them. The CDR3 DNA reads TGCGCCAGCAGCTTGGGCTCTAGGGGAAGCACAGATACGCAGTATTTT. Its protein product is CASSLGSRGSTDTQYF.

To note about this clone: Other DNA sequences in this sample translate to the same CDR3. The CDR3 loop is CASSLGTYNEQFF. Written as DNA, the CDR3 is TGTGCCAGCAGCTTGGGAACCTACAATGAGCAGTTCTTC. The V and J genes are TRBV7-3 and TRBJ2-1; D unresolved. The ends were cut back, 3 bases at V and 2 bases at J, with 5 bases in the middle. CDR3 length: 13 amino acids. Per germline, CDR1 SGHTA and CDR2 FQGTGA.

This rearrangement joins TRBV4-3 to TRBJ1-4; D remains unclear. There are 16 residues in the CDR3. The germline CDR1 and CDR2 sequences are LGHNA and YSLEER. Trimming removed 3 bases at V and 7 bases at J, with 18 bases between. The CDR3 loop reads CASSQDRDTVGEKLFF. The CDR3 DNA is TGCGCCAGCAGCCAGGACCGAGATACCGTTGGTGAAAAACTGTTTTTT.

V and J are TRBV18 and TRBJ1-4; D call uncertain. The CDR3 has 14 amino acids. Trimming removed 4 bases at V and 4 bases at J, with 10 bases between. CDR1 is KGHSH and CDR2 is LQKENI in the germline V gene. CDR3 DNA sequence: TGTGCCAGCTCACTCAGGAGCTTTAATGAAAAACTGTTTTTT. It is translated as CASSLRSFNEKLFF.

The chain is built from TRBV7-2 and TRBJ1-1; the D is unclear. Between the trimmed V and J ends, which lost 3 bases and 3 bases, there was a span of 2 bases. Germline V gene data show CDR1 as SGHTA and CDR2 as FQGNSA. This CDR3 is 11 amino acids long. The CDR3 bases are TGTGCCAGCAGCTTCGACACTGAAGCTTTCTTT. Translating gives CASSFDTEAFF.

As for this clone: At the DNA level, this CDR3 is encoded by other sequences in the same sample as well. V usage is TRBV6-5 and J usage is TRBJ2-5; TRBD2 aligns across 9 bases. V lost 3 bases and J lost 4; bases outside the gene matches: 3. In germline, CDR1 is MNHEY, CDR2 SVGAGI. CDR3 length: 14 amino acids. The CDR3 region is CASSYSLAGETQYF. Here the CDR3 DNA reads TGTGCCAGCAGTTATTCACTAGCGGGAGAGACCCAGTACTTC.

The chain carries TRBV30 and TRBJ1-5, with TRBD1 matching over 10 bases. The ends lost 0 bases at V and 2 bases at J; junction bases unmatched: 10. The germline gives CDR1 GTSNPN, CDR2 SVGIG (reference sequence). The length of the CDR3 is 18 residues. The CDR3 DNA is TGTGCCTGGAGTGTTGACAGGGGGCTTATTATGGGCAATCAGCCCCAGCATTTT. Translating gives CAWSVDRGLIMGNQPQHF.

V usage is TRBV27 and J usage is TRBJ2-7, with 13 bases matching TRBD2. Germline CDR1 MNHEY, CDR2 SMNVEV (reference sequence). There are 17 residues in the CDR3. V dropped 6 bases and J dropped 4; count of bases not matched to a gene: 12. CDR3: CASSLRFRTSGRYEQYF. Here the CDR3 DNA reads TGTGCCAGCAGCCTTAGATTCAGGACTAGCGGGAGATACGAGCAGTACTTC.

This chain links TRBV18 with TRBJ1-2, with D uncertain. Trimming removed 1 base at V and 6 bases at J, with 9 bases between. This CDR3 has 13 amino acids. The V gene's germline CDR1 is KGHSH and CDR2 LQKENI. CDR3 in amino acids: CASSPRTLDGYTF. The CDR3 bases are TGTGCCAGCTCACCACGTACACTGGATGGCTACACCTTC.

The chain carries TRBV1 and TRBJ2-3; the table's D call, TRBD2, was not checked against the DNA. TRBV1 is marked as a pseudogene. The CDR3 is 13 amino acids. The CDR3 DNA follows: TGCACCAGCAGCGAAGGCGGCACAGATACGCAGTATTTT. This gives the protein CTSSEGGTDTQYF.

This clone was picked up one time. The chain recombines TRBV5-1 with TRBJ2-5; the match to TRBD2 covers 12 bases. Germline V CDR1 and CDR2: SGHRS, YFSETQ. The CDR3 has 16 residues. Trimming removed 3 bases from V and 5 bases from J; junction bases left unmatched: 8. The CDR3 loop is CASSWSSGRARETQYF. The CDR3 DNA reads TGCGCCAGCAGCTGGTCTAGCGGGAGGGCCCGGGAGACCCAGTACTTC. Combining the CDR3 with reference TRBV5-1 and TRBJ2-5 gives the whole variable domain KAGVTQTPRYLIKTRGQQVTLSCSPISGHRSVSWYQQTPGQGLQFLFEYFSETQRNKGNFPGRFSGRQFSNSRSEMNVSTLELGDSALYLCASSWSSGRARETQYFGPGTRLLVL.

This chain links TRBV7-8 with TRBJ2-5; 10 nucleotides align to TRBD2. The CDR3 loop spans 17 amino acids. Germline V CDR1 and CDR2: SGHVS, FQNEAQ. V shed 1 base and J 6 bases; nucleotides not matched to a gene: 11. The CDR3 region has the DNA TGTGCCAGCAGCTTAGGTGTCCAGCGGGAGGGCCTGAAGACCCAGTACTTC. As protein: CASSLGVQREGLKTQYF. The whole variable domain, filled in from reference TRBV7-8 and TRBJ2-5, reads GAGVSQSPRYKVAKRGQDVALRCDPISGHVSLFWYQQALGQGPEFLTYFQNEAQLDKSGLPSDRFFAERPEGSVSTLKIQRTQQEDSAVYLCASSLGVQREGLKTQYFGPGTRLLVL.

The rearrangement uses TRBV4-2 and TRBJ2-6, with D hard to call. CDR1 and CDR2 (germline): LGHNA, YNFKEQ. V lost 3 bases and J lost 0, with 15 bases in between. This CDR3 has 18 residues. The CDR3 protein is CASSHIGEQHSGANVLTF. The CDR3 DNA sequence: TGTGCCAGCAGCCATATAGGCGAACAGCACTCTGGGGCCAACGTCCTGACTTTC.

The table lists this clone with a count of one. The chain combines TRBV11-2 with TRBJ2-2; D is unresolved. Trimming left V 5 bases short and J 7 bases short, with 8 bases between. This CDR3 contains 12 residues. Per the germline V gene, CDR1 is SGHAT and CDR2 is FQNNGV. The CDR3 reads CASSPQYGELFF. CDR3 DNA sequence: TGTGCCAGCAGCCCACAGTACGGGGAGCTGTTTTTT.

J is TRBJ1-3 and V is TRBV2; D uncertain. V lost 6 bases to trimming and J lost 0 bases, with 9 bases between them. The CDR3 has 14 amino acids. Looked up from germline, CDR1 is SNHLY and CDR2 is FYNNEI. CDR3 nucleotide sequence: TGTGCCAGCAGGGCCGAGGGCTCTGGAAACACCATATATTTT. It codes for CASRAEGSGNTIYF.

The chain uses TRBV19 and TRBJ2-7; 9 bases line up with TRBD1. Germline-derived CDR1 and CDR2 are LNHDA and SQIVND (reference sequence). Unmatched junction bases numbered 12, after V lost 5 bases and J lost 7 bases. The CDR3 length is 15 residues. CDR3 bases: TGTGCCAGTAGTGCACCGGGACAGGGAGAACTGGAGCAGTACTTC. Encoded protein: CASSAPGQGELEQYF. The complete variable domain, with remaining parts taken from reference TRBV19 and TRBJ2-7, reads DGGITQSPKYLFRKEGQNVTLSCEQNLNHDAMYWYRQDPGQGLRLIYYSQIVNDFQKGDIAEGYSVSREKKESFPLTVTSAQKNPTAFYLCASSAPGQGELEQYFGPGTRLTVT.

The table lists this clone with a count of one. This chain connects TRBV18 to TRBJ1-4; D perhaps matches TRBD1 (6 bases). Trimming removed 5 bases from V and 2 bases from J, with 9 bases in between. The CDR3 has 14 amino acids. Per germline, CDR1 KGHSH and CDR2 LQKENI. CDR3 nucleotides: TGTGCCAGCTCAACTCAGGGGACTAATGAAAAACTGTTTTTT. Protein sequence: CASSTQGTNEKLFF.

The V and J genes are TRBV7-8 and TRBJ2-7; possible D gene TRBD2, 5 bases. CDR1 SGHVS and CDR2 FQNEAQ come from the germline V gene. Between the trimmed V and J ends, which lost 5 bases and 2 bases, there was a span of 22 bases. The CDR3 is 17 amino acids. CDR3 bases: TGTGCCAGCAGCACCCGTATCTGGGCGGGCCCCACCTACGAGCAGTACTTC. Its translation is CASSTRIWAGPTYEQYF.

The CDR3 nucleotides are TGTGCCAGCAGCCCCGGCGGCTATGAGAATGAGCAGTTCTTC. Amino acid sequence: CASSPGGYENEQFF. This chain connects TRBV5-4 to TRBJ2-1; D is unclear. The CDR3 runs to 14 residues. Trimming took 4 bases from V and 7 from J, leaving 15 bases between them. In germline, CDR1 is SGHNT, CDR2 YYREEE (reference sequence).

This chain uses TRBV11-2 with TRBJ1-6, with D possibly matching TRBD1 (6 bases). The CDR3 covers 16 residues. CDR1 and CDR2 from the germline V gene are SGHAT and FQNNGV. Trimming shortened V by 5 bases and J by 7 bases, and 18 bases separated the two germline ends. The CDR3 coding sequence is TGTGCCAGCAGCCGGCAGGACAGTATTCAGAATTCACCCCTCCACTTT. This sequence encodes CASSRQDSIQNSPLHF.